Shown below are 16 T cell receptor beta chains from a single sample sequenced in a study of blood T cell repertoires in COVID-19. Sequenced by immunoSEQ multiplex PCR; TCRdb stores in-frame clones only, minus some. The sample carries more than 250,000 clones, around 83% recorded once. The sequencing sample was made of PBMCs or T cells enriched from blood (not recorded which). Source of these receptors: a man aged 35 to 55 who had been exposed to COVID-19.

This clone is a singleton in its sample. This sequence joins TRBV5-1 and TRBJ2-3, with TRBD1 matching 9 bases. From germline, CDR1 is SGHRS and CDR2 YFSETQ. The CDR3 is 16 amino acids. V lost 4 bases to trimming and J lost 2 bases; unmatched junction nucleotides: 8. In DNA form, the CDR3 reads TGCGCCAGCAGCATGGAAGGACAGGGGTACACAGATACGCAGTATTTT. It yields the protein CASSMEGQGYTDTQYF. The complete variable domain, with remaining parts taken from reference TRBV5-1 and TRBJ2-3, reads KAGVTQTPRYLIKTRGQQVTLSCSPISGHRSVSWYQQTPGQGLQFLFEYFSETQRNKGNFPGRFSGRQFSNSRSEMNVSTLELGDSALYLCASSMEGQGYTDTQYFGPGTRLTVL.

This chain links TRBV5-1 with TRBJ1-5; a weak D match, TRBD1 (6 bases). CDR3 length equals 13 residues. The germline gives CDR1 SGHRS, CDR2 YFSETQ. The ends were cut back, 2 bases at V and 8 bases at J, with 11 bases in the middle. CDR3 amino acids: CASSFTGMEPQHF. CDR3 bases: TGCGCCAGCAGCTTTACAGGGATGGAGCCCCAGCATTTT.

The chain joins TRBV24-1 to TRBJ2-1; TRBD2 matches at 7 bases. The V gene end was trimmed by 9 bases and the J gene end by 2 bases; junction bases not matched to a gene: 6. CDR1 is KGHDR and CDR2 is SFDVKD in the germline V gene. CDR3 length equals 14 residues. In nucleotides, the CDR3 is TGTGCCACCGAGAAGGGAGGGACCTACAATGAGCAGTTCTTC. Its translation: CATEKGGTYNEQFF.

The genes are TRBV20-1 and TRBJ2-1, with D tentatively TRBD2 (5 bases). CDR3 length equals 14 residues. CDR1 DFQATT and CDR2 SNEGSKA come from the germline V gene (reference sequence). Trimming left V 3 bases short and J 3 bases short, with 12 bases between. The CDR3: CSASVAPDYNEQFF. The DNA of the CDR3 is TGCAGTGCTAGTGTAGCGCCAGACTACAATGAGCAGTTCTTC.

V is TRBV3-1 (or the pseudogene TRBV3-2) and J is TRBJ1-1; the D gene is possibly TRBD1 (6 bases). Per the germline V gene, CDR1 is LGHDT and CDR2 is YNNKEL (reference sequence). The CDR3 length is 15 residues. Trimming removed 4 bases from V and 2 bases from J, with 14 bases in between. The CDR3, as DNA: TGTGCCAGCAGCCTACCGGGACAAATAAACACTGAAGCTTTCTTT. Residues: CASSLPGQINTEAFF.

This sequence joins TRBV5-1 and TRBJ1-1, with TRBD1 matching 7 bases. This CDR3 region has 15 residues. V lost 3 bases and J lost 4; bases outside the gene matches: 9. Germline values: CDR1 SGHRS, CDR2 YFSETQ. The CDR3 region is CASSSGTQGGTEAFF. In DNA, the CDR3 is TGCGCCAGCAGCTCCGGGACCCAGGGGGGCACTGAAGCTTTCTTT. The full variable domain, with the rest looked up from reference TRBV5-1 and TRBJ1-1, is KAGVTQTPRYLIKTRGQQVTLSCSPISGHRSVSWYQQTPGQGLQFLFEYFSETQRNKGNFPGRFSGRQFSNSRSEMNVSTLELGDSALYLCASSSGTQGGTEAFFGQGTRLTVV.

CDR3 in DNA: TGTGCCAGTAAGGGGGTGGGACATGGCACCATATATTTT. This translates into CASKGVGHGTIYF. The chain is built from TRBV19 and TRBJ1-3, with D tentatively TRBD1 (6 bases). This CDR3 comprises 13 residues. V was pared by 7 bases and J by 9 bases, with 16 bases between. Per germline, CDR1 LNHDA and CDR2 SQIVND (reference sequence).

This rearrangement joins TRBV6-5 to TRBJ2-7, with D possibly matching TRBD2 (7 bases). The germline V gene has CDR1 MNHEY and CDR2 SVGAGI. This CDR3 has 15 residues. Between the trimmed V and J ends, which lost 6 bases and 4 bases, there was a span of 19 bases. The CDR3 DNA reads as TGTGCCAGCAGCCCCAGGGGCCCAGCGGGGTACGAGCAGTACTTC. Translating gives CASSPRGPAGYEQYF.

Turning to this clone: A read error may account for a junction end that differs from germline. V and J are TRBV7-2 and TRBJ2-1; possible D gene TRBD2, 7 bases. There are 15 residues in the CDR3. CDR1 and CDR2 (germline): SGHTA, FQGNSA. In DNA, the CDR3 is TGTGCCAGCAGCCCTATGATGGGCGGGGGCACTGGGGGGGTCTTC. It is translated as CASSPMMGGGTGGVF.

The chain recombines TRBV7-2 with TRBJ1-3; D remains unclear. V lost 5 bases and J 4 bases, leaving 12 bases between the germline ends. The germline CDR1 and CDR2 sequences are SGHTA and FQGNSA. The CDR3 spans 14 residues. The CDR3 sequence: CASSPQNSGNTIYF. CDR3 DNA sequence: TGTGCCAGCAGCCCGCAGAATTCGGGAAACACCATATATTTT.

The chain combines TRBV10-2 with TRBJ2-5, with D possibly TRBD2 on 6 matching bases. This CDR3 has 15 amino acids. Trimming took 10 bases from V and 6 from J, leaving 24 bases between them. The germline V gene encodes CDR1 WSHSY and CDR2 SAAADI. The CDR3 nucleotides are TGCGCCACCCGCCTAGGTGGAGGGCCTAGGAAGACCCAGTACTTC. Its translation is CATRLGGGPRKTQYF.

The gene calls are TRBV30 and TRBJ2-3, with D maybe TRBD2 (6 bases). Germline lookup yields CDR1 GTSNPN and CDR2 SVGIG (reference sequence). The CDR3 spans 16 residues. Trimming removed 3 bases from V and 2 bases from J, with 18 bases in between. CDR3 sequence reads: CAWRVGGTDPTDTQYF. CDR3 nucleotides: TGTGCCTGGAGGGTTGGCGGGACCGATCCCACAGATACGCAGTATTTT.

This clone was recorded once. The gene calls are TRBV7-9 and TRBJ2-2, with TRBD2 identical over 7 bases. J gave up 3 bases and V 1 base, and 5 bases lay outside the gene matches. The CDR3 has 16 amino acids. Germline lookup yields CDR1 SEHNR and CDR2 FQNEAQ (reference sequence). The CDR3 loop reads CASSLGVGLDTGELFF. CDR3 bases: TGTGCCAGCAGCTTAGGCGTTGGACTAGACACCGGGGAGCTGTTTTTT.

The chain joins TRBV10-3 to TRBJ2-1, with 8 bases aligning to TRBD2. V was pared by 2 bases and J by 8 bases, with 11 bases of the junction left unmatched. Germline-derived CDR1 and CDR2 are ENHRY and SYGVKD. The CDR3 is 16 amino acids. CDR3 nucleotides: TGTGCCATCAGTGAGATGGTCGGGAGGGCCGGTCATGAGCAGTTCTTC. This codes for CAISEMVGRAGHEQFF.

The chain's CDR3 is CASSLGRLAGVSYF. For the CDR3, the DNA is TGTGCCAGCAGTTTGGGTCGTCTAGCGGGAGTCTCATACTTC. The chain is built from TRBV28 and TRBJ2-5; TRBD2 matches at 10 bases. The CDR3 contains 14 residues. Trimming took 3 bases from V and 14 from J; bases not matched to a gene: 12. Germline assignment: CDR1 MDHEN and CDR2 SYDVKM.

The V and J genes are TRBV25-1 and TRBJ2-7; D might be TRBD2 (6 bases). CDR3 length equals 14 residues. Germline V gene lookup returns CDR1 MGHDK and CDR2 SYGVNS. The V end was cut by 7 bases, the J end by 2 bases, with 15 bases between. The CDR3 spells CASTDSGRPYEQYF. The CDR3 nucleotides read TGTGCCAGCACCGACAGCGGGCGACCCTACGAGCAGTACTTC.